This T cell receptor (beta chain) was sequenced for a study of CD8 T cells in ankylosing spondylitis (dated by TCRdb to the late 2010s). In terms of the full investigation: The study profiled T cell receptor beta repertoires in healthy donors and ankylosing spondylitis patients to find disease-linked TCR variants. The full study cohort was made up of about 24 ankylosing spondylitis patients and 108 healthy donors. Samples of peripheral blood were taken, and for ankylosing spondylitis patients, synovial fluid was collected as well. Here is what the overall study found, with its caveats: Some of the motif variants had been reported before in the synovial fluid and blood of reactive arthritis patients, a finding that suggests common disease-initiation mechanisms. A CD8+ phenotype was shown by the disease-linked clones, which were found at relatively low frequencies in peripheral blood. According to the report, matched synovial fluid samples from ankylosing spondylitis patients were significantly enriched for the disease-linked clones. A TCR beta motif made up of eight or nine highly homologous amino acid variants appeared to be characteristic of blood from ankylosing spondylitis patients.

The CDR3 has 15 amino acids, counting the end cysteine and phenylalanine. The only DNA kept is the CDR3, 45 bases in frame from the first base. The CDR1 and CDR2 encoded by the germline V gene (reference sequence) are LNHNV and YYDKDF. The germline V and J ends show losses of 0 bases and 2 bases respectively, and no gene match explains 3 bases of the junction. The sample was run on an Illumina HiSeq 2500. Quantitative 5'-RACE with molecular barcodes was used to prepare TCR beta libraries. Regarding the original processing steps: Disease-linked TCR variants were identified with a new computational method built on a probabilistic model of VDJ rearrangement. The raw public data were reprocessed by TCRdb itself: fastp quality trimming at Q25, MiXCR clonotype calling, in-frame beta chains only. Every CDR3 protein is listed once, alongside the most common genes and DNA of its rows. Clone size and V and J calls follow TCRdb, not the original study. The sample table contains some 270,000 distinct CDR3 sequences; only one count was recorded for about 20% of them. The top ten hold roughly a third of the sample.

This clonotype was seen more than once but under ten times. There is no known antigen for this receptor. Base qualities are not recorded, but no much larger clone differs from it by a single base. Source material: blood, either unsorted or a sorted T cell fraction (not recorded which). This receptor was taken from a male donor with ankylosing spondylitis or in good health (not recorded which). The rearranged chain carries TRBV15 and TRBJ2-7, and 8 junction bases match TRBD1. CDR3 region: CATSRDRDRPYEQYF. The DNA reads as follows: TGTGCCACCAGCAGAGACCGGGACAGGCCCTACGAGCAGTACTTC.